Below, 18 T cell receptor beta chains from the same sample are listed, as sequenced in a study of cytomegalovirus exposure and HLA in healthy donors. Both 60 Vbeta primers and 13 Jbeta primers went into the PCR. TCRdb keeps only in-frame clones here, not all; method: immunoSEQ multiplex PCR. In the table there are 120,000 or so clones, 70% to 85% of which are singletons. What was sequenced was PBMCs. Every receptor here comes from a man younger than 35 in good health and CMV-seronegative.

J is TRBJ1-4 and V is TRBV19, with 7 bases matching TRBD1. The V gene's germline CDR1 is LNHDA and CDR2 SQIVND (reference sequence). The CDR3 consists of 18 residues. The junction had 10 bases not matched to a gene; V was cut back by 3 bases and J by 0 bases. The CDR3 coding sequence is TGTGCCAGTAGTATTAGACAGGGCAGCCTCACAACTAATGAAAAACTGTTTTTT. This encodes CASSIRQGSLTTNEKLFF.

The genes are TRBV12-5 and TRBJ1-5, with D possibly matching TRBD1 (6 bases). Trimming cost V 7 bases and J 0 bases, with 13 bases left between them. CDR3 length: 15 residues. Germline V gives CDR1 LGHNT, CDR2 FRNRAP. The CDR3 region is CASASGRGSNQPQHF. CDR3 DNA: TGTGCTAGTGCCTCGGGCAGGGGTAGCAATCAGCCCCAGCATTTT.

This sequence joins TRBV19 and TRBJ2-6; TRBD2 might be the D (6 bases). V dropped 5 bases and J dropped 0 bases, with 23 bases sitting between them. CDR1 is LNHDA, CDR2 SQIVND, per germline (reference sequence). This CDR3 is 20 amino acids long. CDR3 in amino acids: CASSLPLAGLGPSGANVLTF. CDR3 nucleotides: TGTGCCAGTAGTTTGCCTCTTGCGGGGCTGGGTCCCTCTGGGGCCAACGTCCTGACTTTC.

V gene TRBV9 combines with J gene TRBJ1-3; D is unclear. Germline V lookup: CDR1 SGDLS, CDR2 YYNGEE. This CDR3 is built from 14 residues. V was clipped by 3 bases and J by 4 bases, with 11 bases between them. CDR3 in amino acids: CASSDEGVGNTIYF. The DNA of the CDR3 is TGTGCCAGCAGCGACGAGGGTGTGGGAAACACCATATATTTT.

The CDR3 protein is CASSLGGGGGYTF. The DNA of the CDR3 is TGTGCCAGCAGCTTGGGGGGAGGAGGAGGCTACACCTTC. The chain carries TRBV5-6 and TRBJ1-2; D is unclear. Trimming removed 0 bases from V and 8 bases from J, with 11 bases in between. Germline CDR1 reads SGHDT; CDR2 reads YYEEEE. The CDR3 is 13 residues long.

The chain has TRBV5-1 and TRBJ1-1; 9 bases match TRBD1. The CDR3 length is 17 residues. V dropped 0 bases and J dropped 5; count of bases not matched to a gene: 11. The germline CDR1 and CDR2 sequences are SGHRS and YFSETQ. The CDR3 nucleotides read TGCGCCAGCAGCTTGGAACCACAGGGGGCTAGAGGAACTGAAGCTTTCTTT. Its protein product is CASSLEPQGARGTEAFF.

This sequence joins TRBV6-6 and TRBJ1-1; D perhaps matches TRBD1 (5 bases). The CDR3 consists of 14 residues. CDR1 is MNHNY and CDR2 is SVGAGI in the germline V gene (reference sequence). V was clipped by 0 bases and J by 11 bases, with 16 bases between them. In DNA, the CDR3 is TGTGCCAGCAGTTACTCGCCCGGGGGAGGGTGGGCTTTCTTT. Translated, it gives CASSYSPGGGWAFF.

The chain carries TRBV5-1 and TRBJ1-2, with 8 bases aligning to TRBD1. The CDR3 extends over 15 amino acids. V was pared by 3 bases and J by 1 base, with 5 bases of the junction left unmatched. Looked up from germline, CDR1 is SGHRS and CDR2 is YFSETQ. The CDR3 region is CASSSGGGRNYGYTF. CDR3 in DNA: TGCGCCAGCAGCTCAGGGGGCGGCCGTAACTATGGCTACACCTTC.

This chain uses TRBV4-3 with TRBJ1-2; 9 positions agree with TRBD1. Trimming at V came to 0 bases and at J to 6 bases, leaving 5 bases not matched to a gene. CDR1 and CDR2 from the germline V gene are LGHNA and YSLEER. The CDR3 length is 15 residues. The CDR3 is CASSQDTGGANGYTF. Here the CDR3 DNA reads TGCGCCAGCAGCCAAGATACAGGGGGCGCCAATGGCTACACCTTC.

This clone was seen once. V and J are TRBV10-1 and TRBJ1-3, with TRBD1 matching 8 bases. The CDR3 covers 14 residues. With 5 bases clipped from V and 3 bases from J, the junction kept 3 bases outside the gene matches. Germline assignment: CDR1 WNHNN and CDR2 SYGVQD (reference sequence). CDR3 DNA sequence: TGCGCCAGCAGTAAACAGGGGGGTGGAAACACCATATATTTT. Its translation is CASSKQGGGNTIYF.

The chain has TRBV9 and TRBJ2-5; D may be TRBD2 (6 bases). Deletions cut 0 bases from V and 3 bases from J, with 12 bases between. The CDR3 sequence is 15 residues long. The V gene's germline CDR1 is SGDLS and CDR2 YYNGEE. CDR3 sequence reads: CASSVVGRTEETQYF. As DNA, the CDR3 is TGTGCCAGCAGCGTAGTGGGGAGGACGGAAGAGACCCAGTACTTC.

This clone was counted only a few times. The chain uses TRBV6-5 and TRBJ2-1, with 9 bases matching TRBD1. CDR3 length: 14 residues. The germline CDR1 and CDR2 sequences are MNHEY and SVGAGI. V trimming: 6 bases; J trimming: 7 bases; junction bases outside the gene matches: 7. The CDR3 sequence: CASRQGAGNNEQFF. The CDR3, as DNA: TGTGCCAGCAGACAGGGGGCCGGGAATAATGAGCAGTTCTTC.

The rearrangement uses TRBV13 and TRBJ1-2; the D gene is possibly TRBD1 (6 bases). Trimming cost V 4 bases and J 6 bases, with 12 bases left between them. CDR1 PRHDT and CDR2 FYEKMQ come from the germline V gene (reference sequence). This CDR3 contains 13 residues. The DNA for the CDR3 is TGTGCCAGCAGCTCCACCAACAGGGATGGCTACACCTTC. This gives the protein CASSSTNRDGYTF.

The CDR3 DNA reads TGTGCCAGCGGGACAGGGGGTGCCGGGGAGCTGTTTTTT. Translating it yields CASGTGGAGELFF. V usage is TRBV4-2 and J usage is TRBJ2-2, with 11 positions matching TRBD1. CDR3 length: 13 residues. The ends lost 8 bases at V and 6 bases at J; junction bases unmatched: 2. Germline V gene sequence: CDR1 LGHNA, CDR2 YNFKEQ.

V and J are TRBV1 and TRBJ2-5; the DNA was not used to check the table's D call, TRBD1. TRBV1 is designated a pseudogene. The CDR3 covers 14 residues. The CDR3 DNA is TGCACCAGCAGCCAAGGAAAGGGGGAGGAGACCCAGTACTTC. Residues: CTSSQGKGEETQYF.

The chain links TRBV5-1 to TRBJ1-4, with 11 positions matching TRBD1. This CDR3 comprises 19 residues. Germline CDR1 is SGHRS and CDR2 is YFSETQ. The J segment lost 2 bases and the V segment lost 0 bases, leaving 9 bases of the junction unmatched. The CDR3 DNA reads TGCGCCAGCAGCTTGGGGGGACGGACAGGGGGCATCACTAATGAAAAACTGTTTTTT. Translation: CASSLGGRTGGITNEKLFF. Full variable domain (remainder filled in from reference TRBV5-1 and TRBJ1-4): KAGVTQTPRYLIKTRGQQVTLSCSPISGHRSVSWYQQTPGQGLQFLFEYFSETQRNKGNFPGRFSGRQFSNSRSEMNVSTLELGDSALYLCASSLGGRTGGITNEKLFFGSGTQLSVL.

The V gene is TRBV7-9, the J gene TRBJ1-1; 11 bases match TRBD1. Germline V gene data show CDR1 as SEHNR and CDR2 as FQNEAQ (reference sequence). The CDR3 runs 14 residues. V lost 4 bases to trimming and J lost 11 bases; unmatched junction nucleotides: 9. CDR3 nucleotides: TGTGCCAGCAGCTCAGGGACAGGGGGTTGTGGGGCTTTCTTT. Its translation: CASSSGTGGCGAFF.

The chain joins TRBV29-1 to TRBJ2-2; unclear D gene. Germline CDR1 is SQVTM and CDR2 is ANQGSEA. Deletions cut 6 bases from V and 0 bases from J, with 11 bases between. The CDR3 length is 14 residues. CDR3 DNA sequence: TGCAGCGTCCCTACCAACGCGAACACCGGGGAGCTGTTTTTT. This translates into CSVPTNANTGELFF.